This T cell receptor beta chain was profiled in a study of T cell responses to AZD1222 COVID-19 vaccine (dated by TCRdb to the early 2020s). A note on the overall study: AZD1222 recipients with second doses at about 4 weeks or about 12 weeks were pooled, because spike-specific TCR depth and breadth did not differ between schedules. Trial participants were enrolled into age subgroups of 18-55, 56-69 and 70-plus years, which contained 148, 28 and 57 TCR-sequenced participants, respectively. A total of 230 to 250 trial participants underwent TCR sequencing, of whom 200 to 220 received two doses of AZD1222 and around 26 received two doses of the MenACWY control vaccine.

The CDR3 regions of human TCRbeta chains were analyzed by immunosequencing. The paper's data handling went like this. Repertoire TCRs were matched against a reference library of SARS-CoV-2-specific TCRs generated with the MIRA antigen-specificity platform. Breadth was defined as the fraction of unique TCRs that were SARS-CoV-2-associated. Depth was defined as the fraction of total T cells that were SARS-CoV-2-associated. Using the MIRA data, each spike-specific TCR was mapped to the spike region that the TCR reacts to and placed in a CD4 or CD8 class. Log10-transformed breadth and depth values were compared by one-way ANOVA with Sidak's multiple comparisons tests. What TCRdb holds here is the immuneACCESS table cut down to in-frame rearrangements. Part of the clones is not present; checked against another copy, under half of the missing clones reflect an unresolved V gene, and the others are unexplained. The V and J calls and clone size were taken over from that table, and D and trimming were inferred from the DNA. For this sample there are roughly 190,000 clones; approximately 93% appear just once. Jointly, the top ten make up around 4.3% of the sample.

Trimming takes 2 bases off V and 4 bases off J; junction bases not matched to a gene: 3. Reading from cysteine to phenylalanine, the CDR3 counts 15 amino acids. Of the read, only the CDR3 DNA is kept; its 45 bases are in frame from base 1. Reading the germline V gene gives CDR1 MNHEY and CDR2 SVGAGI. With regard to this clone: Which antigen it targets is not known. Base qualities are not at hand, and no much larger clone is one base apart.

Per the publication, the time point label means: baseline before first vaccination. Vaccinee samples came from UK trials COV001 and COV002, including a single-blind randomized controlled phase 2/3 trial of AZD1222 (ChAdOx1 nCoV-19) in healthy adults. Trial participant PBMC samples were collected at day 0 and day 28 after the second dose for TCRbeta chain sequencing. What the study reported, not specific to this receptor: Participants were mostly white British, with more females than males. The authors suggested clonal diversity may have been underestimated. Epitopes outside the regions mutated in the B.1.351 and B.1.1.7 variants were reportedly recognized by nearly half of the unique spike-specific TCRs. Because no samples from the day 14 peak response were available, repertoires could be characterized only after the peak T cell response. After two AZD1222 doses, spike-specific TCR breadth and depth were significantly higher than at day 0 and than in MenACWY recipients. Conclusions about previously exposed vaccinees are limited because only 5 or 6 AZD1222 recipients were SARS-CoV-2 seropositive at baseline. The 56-69-year group was small, and its depth increase did not reach significance, likely because of low power. The whole spike protein was spanned by vaccine-associated CD4 TCRs, and dominant responses were seen in regions 160-218 and 743-854.

This clonotype was obtained from an adult in good health. Sequencing was performed on peripheral blood, taken on day 0 of AZD1222 vaccination. This chain joins TRBV6-5 to TRBJ1-2; TRBD1 agrees with 11 junctional bases. The sequenced DNA is TGTGCCAGCAGTTACGGTGGGACAGGGGGCTATGGCTACACCTTC. It codes for CASSYGGTGGYGYTF.